This T cell receptor beta chain comes out of a study of breast tumors, draining lymph nodes, adjacent tissues. Axillary draining lymph nodes of breast cancer patients supplied the node samples. The CDR3 length is 10 residues. In germline, CDR1 is SQVTM, CDR2 ANQGSEA. V lost 7 bases, J lost 11 bases, and 11 bases lay in between. TCRdb re-called the multiplex PCR reads through MiXCR, storing one row per CDR3 protein. The table lists around 170,000 distinct CDR3 sequences, 30% to 35% of them singletons. Study outcomes and limitations: Tumor TCR diversity was below lymph nodes but above nontumor tissue. Most tumor T cells seemingly derive from lymph node, then expand in tumor. Luminal-like breast cancer showed significantly greater tumor-nontumor repertoire similarity than basal-like breast cancer did. Tumor T cell lymph node origin was a supported hypothesis, not proven.

For this clonotype: Its target is unknown.

V gene TRBV29-1 combines with J gene TRBJ2-2; TRBD1 is a possible D gene (6 bases). Sequences were obtained from axillary lymph node tissue. The source of this sequence is a female donor with breast cancer. Some clones in this sample may be carry-over from other donors' samples. CDR3 nucleotides: TGCAGCGCAACCGGGACAGAGCTGTTTTTT. It encodes CSATGTELFF.